These 9 T cell receptor beta chains were sequenced from one sample in a study of shared clonotypes between healthy human individuals. The method was immunoSEQ multiplex PCR; TCRdb's version includes in-frame clones alone and lacks a portion of them. The sample lists about 2.2 million clones, 90% to 95% occurring once. CD45RO negativity and positive selection for CCR7 defined naive CD8 cells, a population that excluded terminally differentiated effector memory CD45RA+ cells. The sequenced material came from naive CD8+ T cells from PBMCs. The receptors originated from a young man in good health. Some clones in this sample may be carry-over from other donors' samples.

About this clone: This sample includes further DNA sequences coding for the same CDR3. The rearrangement links TRBV27 to TRBJ2-1, with D hard to call. The germline V gene has CDR1 MNHEY and CDR2 SMNVEV (reference sequence). This CDR3 spans 14 amino acids. V lost 0 bases and J 4 bases, leaving 7 bases between the germline ends. CDR3 bases: TGTGCCAGCAGTTTATCTTCGGCTTACAATGAGCAGTTCTTC. It yields the protein CASSLSSAYNEQFF.

V gene TRBV5-6 combines with J gene TRBJ2-7; D is possibly TRBD2 (7 bases). CDR3 size: 16 residues. Germline V gene sequence: CDR1 SGHDT, CDR2 YYEEEE. The ends were cut back, 2 bases at V and 8 bases at J, with 23 bases in the middle. The CDR3 coding sequence is TGTGCCAGCAGCTTCTCGTCGCGGGGGCTTTTTTCCCAGCAGTACTTC. It codes for CASSFSSRGLFSQQYF.

The V call is TRBV5-1, the J call TRBJ2-7; possible D gene TRBD1, 6 bases. Germline V gives CDR1 SGHRS, CDR2 YFSETQ. Trimming removed 0 bases from V and 3 bases from J, with 16 bases in between. The CDR3 is made up of 16 amino acids. This CDR3 reads CASSLEAGATYYEQYF. CDR3 nucleotide sequence: TGCGCCAGCAGCTTGGAGGCAGGGGCCACTTACTACGAGCAGTACTTC.

V and J are TRBV10-3 and TRBJ1-1; 7 bases match TRBD1. The CDR3 runs to 15 residues. Germline CDR1 is ENHRY and CDR2 is SYGVKD. V gave up 2 bases and J gave up 0 bases; unmatched junction bases: 3. Here the CDR3 DNA reads TGTGCCATCAGTGAGGGGACAGCCATGAACACTGAAGCTTTCTTT. This codes for CAISEGTAMNTEAFF.

This chain uses TRBV7-9 with TRBJ2-7; 7 bases align to TRBD1. The length of the CDR3 is 15 residues. The junction had 6 bases not matched to a gene; V was cut back by 1 base and J by 3 bases. The germline CDR1 and CDR2 sequences are SEHNR and FQNEAQ (reference sequence). The CDR3 loop is CASSLGPRQGYEQYF. The DNA for the CDR3 is TGTGCCAGCAGCTTAGGCCCCCGACAGGGCTACGAGCAGTACTTC.

The rearrangement joins TRBV10-3 to TRBJ2-3; D may correspond to TRBD1 or TRBD2 (8 bases each). Trimming took off 3 bases at V and 9 bases at J, with 25 bases between the two ends. The CDR3 has 17 residues. Germline V gives CDR1 ENHRY, CDR2 SYGVKD. The CDR3 DNA reads TGTGCCATCAGTGACCCCCCGGACAGGGTTGGCGGGAGGACGCAGTATTTT. The encoded protein is CAISDPPDRVGGRTQYF.

The V and J genes are TRBV2 and TRBJ2-1; D is perhaps TRBD1 (6 bases). Trimming removed 0 bases from V and 7 bases from J, with 13 bases in between. Germline values: CDR1 SNHLY, CDR2 FYNNEI. This CDR3 spans 15 amino acids. This CDR3 reads CASSEAHRAGNEQFF. CDR3 DNA: TGTGCCAGCAGTGAAGCGCACAGGGCCGGGAATGAGCAGTTCTTC.

The rearrangement joins TRBV28 to TRBJ2-7; 7 positions match TRBD2. The V and J ends lost 4 bases and 6 bases, in that order; junction bases with no gene match: 18. The CDR3 totals 17 residues. From germline, CDR1 is MDHEN and CDR2 SYDVKM. As DNA, the CDR3 is TGTGCCAGCAGTTCCGCCGCGTCCGGGAGGATCTTAGGCGAGCAGTACTTC. Amino acids: CASSSAASGRILGEQYF.

V usage is TRBV7-3 and J usage is TRBJ2-7; maybe TRBD2 (7 bases). V lost 5 bases to trimming and J lost 2 bases, with 16 bases between them. The CDR3 is made up of 15 amino acids. CDR1 is SGHTA and CDR2 is FQGTGA in the germline V gene. CDR3 region: CASSISGGRAYEQYF. For the CDR3, the DNA is TGTGCCAGCAGCATTTCGGGGGGCCGGGCCTACGAGCAGTACTTC. The variable domain in full, with the rest retrieved from reference TRBV7-3 and TRBJ2-7, is GAGVSQTPSNKVTEKGKYVELRCDPISGHTALYWYRQSLGQGPEFLIYFQGTGAADDSGLPNDRFFAVRPEGSVSTLKIQRTERGDSAVYLCASSISGGRAYEQYFGPGTRLTVT.